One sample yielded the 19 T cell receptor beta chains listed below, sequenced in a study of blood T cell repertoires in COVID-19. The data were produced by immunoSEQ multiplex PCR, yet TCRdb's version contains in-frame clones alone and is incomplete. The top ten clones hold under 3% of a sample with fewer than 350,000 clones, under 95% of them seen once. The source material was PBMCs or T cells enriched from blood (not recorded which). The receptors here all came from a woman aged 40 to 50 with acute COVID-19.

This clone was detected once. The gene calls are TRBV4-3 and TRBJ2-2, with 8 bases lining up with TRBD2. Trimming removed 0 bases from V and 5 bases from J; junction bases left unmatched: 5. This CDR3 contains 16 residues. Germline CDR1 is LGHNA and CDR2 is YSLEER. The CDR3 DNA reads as TGCGCCAGCAGCCAAGATCTGGGACTAGTTACCGGGGAGCTGTTTTTT. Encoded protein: CASSQDLGLVTGELFF.

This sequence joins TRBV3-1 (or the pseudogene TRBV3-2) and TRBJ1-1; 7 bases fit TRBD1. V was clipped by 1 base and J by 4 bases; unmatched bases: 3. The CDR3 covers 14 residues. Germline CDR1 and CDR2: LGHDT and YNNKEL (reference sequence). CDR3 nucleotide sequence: TGTGCCAGCAGCCAAGCCAGGGGGGCCACTGAAGCTTTCTTT. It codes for CASSQARGATEAFF.

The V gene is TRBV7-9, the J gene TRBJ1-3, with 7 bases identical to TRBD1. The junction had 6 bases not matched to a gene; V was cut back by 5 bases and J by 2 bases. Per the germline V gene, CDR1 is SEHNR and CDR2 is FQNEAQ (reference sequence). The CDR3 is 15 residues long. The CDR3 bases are TGTGCCAGCAGCAACAGGGGAGCCACTGGAAACACCATATATTTT. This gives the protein CASSNRGATGNTIYF.

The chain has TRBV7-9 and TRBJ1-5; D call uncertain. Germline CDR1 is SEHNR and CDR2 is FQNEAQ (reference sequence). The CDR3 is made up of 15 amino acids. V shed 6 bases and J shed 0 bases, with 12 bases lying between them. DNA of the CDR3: TGTGCCAGCAGTCGCTTAGGAGATAGCAATCAGCCCCAGCATTTT. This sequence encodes CASSRLGDSNQPQHF.

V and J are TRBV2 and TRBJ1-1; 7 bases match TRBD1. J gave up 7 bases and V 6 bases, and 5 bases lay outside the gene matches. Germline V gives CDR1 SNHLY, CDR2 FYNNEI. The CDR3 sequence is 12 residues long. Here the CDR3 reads CASSRDSGEAFF. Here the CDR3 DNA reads TGTGCCAGCAGCCGGGACAGCGGTGAAGCTTTCTTT.

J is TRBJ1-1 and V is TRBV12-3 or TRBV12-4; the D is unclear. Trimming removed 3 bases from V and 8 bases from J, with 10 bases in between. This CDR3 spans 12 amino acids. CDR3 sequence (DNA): TGTGCCAGCAGTTTCGGGTCATTAGAAGCTTTCTTT. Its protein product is CASSFGSLEAFF.

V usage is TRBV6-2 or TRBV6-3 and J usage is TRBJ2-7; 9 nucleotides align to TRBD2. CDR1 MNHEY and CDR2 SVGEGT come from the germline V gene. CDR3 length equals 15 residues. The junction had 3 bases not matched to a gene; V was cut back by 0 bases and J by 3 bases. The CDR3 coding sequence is TGTGCCAGCAGTTACTCGGGACTAGCAAACTACGAGCAGTACTTC. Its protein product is CASSYSGLANYEQYF.

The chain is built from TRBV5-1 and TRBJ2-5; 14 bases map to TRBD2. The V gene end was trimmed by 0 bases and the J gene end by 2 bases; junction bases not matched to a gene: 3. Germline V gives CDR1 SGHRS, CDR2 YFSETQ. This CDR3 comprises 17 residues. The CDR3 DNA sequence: TGCGCCAGCAGCTTGGGACTAGCGGGGGGGACGCAAGAGACCCAGTACTTC. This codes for CASSLGLAGGTQETQYF.

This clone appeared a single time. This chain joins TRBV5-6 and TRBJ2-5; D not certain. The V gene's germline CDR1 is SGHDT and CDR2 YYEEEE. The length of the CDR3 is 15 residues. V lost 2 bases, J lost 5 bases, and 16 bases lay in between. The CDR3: CASSLLRAAGETQYF. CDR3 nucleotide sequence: TGTGCCAGCAGCTTATTGCGAGCTGCCGGGGAGACCCAGTACTTC.

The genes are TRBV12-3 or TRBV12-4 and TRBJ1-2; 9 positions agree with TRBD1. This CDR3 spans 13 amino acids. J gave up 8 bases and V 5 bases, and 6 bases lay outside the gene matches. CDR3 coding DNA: TGTGCCAGCAGTCTCGGGACAGGGTACGGCTACACCTTC. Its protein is CASSLGTGYGYTF.

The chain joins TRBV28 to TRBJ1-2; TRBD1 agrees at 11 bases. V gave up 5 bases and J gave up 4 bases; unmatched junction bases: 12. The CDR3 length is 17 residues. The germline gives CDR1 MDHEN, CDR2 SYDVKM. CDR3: CASSTGQGAFPLYGYTF. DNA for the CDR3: TGTGCCAGCAGTACCGGACAGGGGGCGTTTCCTCTCTATGGCTACACCTTC.

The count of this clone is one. The CDR3 loop is CASSPGLPTGELFF. In nucleotides, the CDR3 is TGTGCCAGCAGCCCGGGACTGCCCACCGGGGAGCTGTTTTTT. This chain connects TRBV7-2 to TRBJ2-2, with D maybe TRBD2 (6 bases). The CDR3 is 14 residues long. The germline V and J ends were trimmed by 5 bases and 4 bases, with 11 bases remaining between them. Germline CDR1 and CDR2: SGHTA and FQGNSA.

DNA for the CDR3: TGTGCCAGCAGTTCAGCGGGGATCGAGGGTGTTGAAGCTTTCTTT. Translating it yields CASSSAGIEGVEAFF. The chain has TRBV7-9 and TRBJ1-1, with D hard to call. The CDR3 runs 15 residues. Trimming left V 6 bases short and J 7 bases short, with 21 bases between. The germline CDR1 and CDR2 sequences are SEHNR and FQNEAQ (reference sequence).

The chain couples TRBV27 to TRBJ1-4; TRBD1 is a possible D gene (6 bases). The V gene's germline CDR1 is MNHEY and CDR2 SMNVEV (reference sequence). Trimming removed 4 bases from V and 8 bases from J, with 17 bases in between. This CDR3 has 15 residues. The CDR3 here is CASSSPGQGPEKLFF. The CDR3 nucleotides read TGTGCCAGCAGTTCTCCGGGACAAGGGCCAGAAAAACTGTTTTTT.

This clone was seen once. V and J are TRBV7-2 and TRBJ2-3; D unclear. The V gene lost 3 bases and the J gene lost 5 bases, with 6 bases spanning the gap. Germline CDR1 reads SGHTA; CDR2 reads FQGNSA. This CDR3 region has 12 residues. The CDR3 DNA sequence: TGTGCCAGCAGCTTCTCGGTAGATACGCAGTATTTT. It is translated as CASSFSVDTQYF.

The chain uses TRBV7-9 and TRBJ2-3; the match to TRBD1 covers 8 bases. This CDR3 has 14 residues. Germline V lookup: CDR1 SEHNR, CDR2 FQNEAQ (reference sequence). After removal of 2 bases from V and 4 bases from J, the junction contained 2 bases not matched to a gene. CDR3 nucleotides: TGTGCCAGCAGCTTACAGGGGGCTGCAGATACGCAGTATTTT. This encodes CASSLQGAADTQYF.

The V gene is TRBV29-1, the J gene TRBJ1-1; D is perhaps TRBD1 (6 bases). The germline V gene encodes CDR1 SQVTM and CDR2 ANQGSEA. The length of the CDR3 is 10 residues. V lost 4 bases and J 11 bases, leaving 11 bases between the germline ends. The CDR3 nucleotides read TGCAGCGTTGTGGGCAGGGGTGCTTTCTTT. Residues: CSVVGRGAFF.

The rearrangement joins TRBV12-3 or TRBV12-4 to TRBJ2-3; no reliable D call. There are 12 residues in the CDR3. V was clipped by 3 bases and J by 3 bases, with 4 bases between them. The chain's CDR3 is CASSFRTDTQYF. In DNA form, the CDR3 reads TGTGCCAGCAGTTTCAGGACAGATACGCAGTATTTT.

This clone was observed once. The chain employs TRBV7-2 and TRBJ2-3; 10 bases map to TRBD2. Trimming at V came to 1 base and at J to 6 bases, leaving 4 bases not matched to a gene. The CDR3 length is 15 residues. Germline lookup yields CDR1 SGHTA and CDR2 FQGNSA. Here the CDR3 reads CASSLGVAGGDTQYF. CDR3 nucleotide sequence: TGTGCCAGCAGCTTAGGCGTAGCGGGGGGCGATACGCAGTATTTT.